This T cell receptor (beta chain) derives from a study of control samples from healthy donors and cancer patients (dated by TCRdb to about 2020). Turning to this clone: The clone's antigen remains unknown. Base qualities are not at hand, and no much larger clone is one base apart.

V is cut by 2 bases and J by 0 bases, and the space between the germline ends is 11 bases. In the germline V gene (reference sequence), CDR1 corresponds to SGHKS and CDR2 to YYEKEE. From cysteine to phenylalanine, the CDR3 is 16 amino acids long. Only the CDR3 DNA stays, 48 bases, in frame from base 1. Library method: the immunoSEQ multiplex PCR assay. In TCRdb, the immuneACCESS table is reduced to in-frame sequences with V and J assigned. These tables do not hold every clone; where another copy was compared, an unresolved V gene accounts for under half, and the others remain unexplained. This sample holds 130,000 or so clones; around 90% were observed only once. The ten largest clones capture roughly 2.5% of the sample.

The clonotype was recovered from a man aged 40-50 years in good health. What was sequenced was blood. The rearranged chain carries TRBV5-5 and TRBJ2-2; perhaps TRBD1 is the D gene, with 5 bases matching. The CDR3 in this case is CASSLATDANTGELFF. The DNA is TGTGCCAGCAGCTTAGCGACAGACGCGAACACCGGGGAGCTGTTTTTT.